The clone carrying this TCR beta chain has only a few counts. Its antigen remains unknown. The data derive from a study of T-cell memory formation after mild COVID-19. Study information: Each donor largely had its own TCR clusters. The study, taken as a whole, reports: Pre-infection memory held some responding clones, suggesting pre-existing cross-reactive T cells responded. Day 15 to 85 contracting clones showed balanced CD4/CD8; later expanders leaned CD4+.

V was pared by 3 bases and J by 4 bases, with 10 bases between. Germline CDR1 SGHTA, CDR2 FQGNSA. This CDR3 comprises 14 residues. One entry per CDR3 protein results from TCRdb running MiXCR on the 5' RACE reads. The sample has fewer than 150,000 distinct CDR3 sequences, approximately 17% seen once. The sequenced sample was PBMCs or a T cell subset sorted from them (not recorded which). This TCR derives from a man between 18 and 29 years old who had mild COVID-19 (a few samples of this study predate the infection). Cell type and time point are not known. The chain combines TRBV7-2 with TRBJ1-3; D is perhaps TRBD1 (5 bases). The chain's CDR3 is CASSFGGSGNTIYF. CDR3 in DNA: TGTGCCAGCAGCTTTGGGGGTTCCGGAAACACCATATATTTT. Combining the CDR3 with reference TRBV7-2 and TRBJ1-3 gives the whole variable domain GAGVSQSPSNKVTEKGKDVELRCDPISGHTALYWYRQSLGQGLEFLIYFQGNSAPDKSGLPSDRFSAERTGGSVSTLTIQRTQQEDSAVYLCASSFGGSGNTIYFGEGSWLTVV.